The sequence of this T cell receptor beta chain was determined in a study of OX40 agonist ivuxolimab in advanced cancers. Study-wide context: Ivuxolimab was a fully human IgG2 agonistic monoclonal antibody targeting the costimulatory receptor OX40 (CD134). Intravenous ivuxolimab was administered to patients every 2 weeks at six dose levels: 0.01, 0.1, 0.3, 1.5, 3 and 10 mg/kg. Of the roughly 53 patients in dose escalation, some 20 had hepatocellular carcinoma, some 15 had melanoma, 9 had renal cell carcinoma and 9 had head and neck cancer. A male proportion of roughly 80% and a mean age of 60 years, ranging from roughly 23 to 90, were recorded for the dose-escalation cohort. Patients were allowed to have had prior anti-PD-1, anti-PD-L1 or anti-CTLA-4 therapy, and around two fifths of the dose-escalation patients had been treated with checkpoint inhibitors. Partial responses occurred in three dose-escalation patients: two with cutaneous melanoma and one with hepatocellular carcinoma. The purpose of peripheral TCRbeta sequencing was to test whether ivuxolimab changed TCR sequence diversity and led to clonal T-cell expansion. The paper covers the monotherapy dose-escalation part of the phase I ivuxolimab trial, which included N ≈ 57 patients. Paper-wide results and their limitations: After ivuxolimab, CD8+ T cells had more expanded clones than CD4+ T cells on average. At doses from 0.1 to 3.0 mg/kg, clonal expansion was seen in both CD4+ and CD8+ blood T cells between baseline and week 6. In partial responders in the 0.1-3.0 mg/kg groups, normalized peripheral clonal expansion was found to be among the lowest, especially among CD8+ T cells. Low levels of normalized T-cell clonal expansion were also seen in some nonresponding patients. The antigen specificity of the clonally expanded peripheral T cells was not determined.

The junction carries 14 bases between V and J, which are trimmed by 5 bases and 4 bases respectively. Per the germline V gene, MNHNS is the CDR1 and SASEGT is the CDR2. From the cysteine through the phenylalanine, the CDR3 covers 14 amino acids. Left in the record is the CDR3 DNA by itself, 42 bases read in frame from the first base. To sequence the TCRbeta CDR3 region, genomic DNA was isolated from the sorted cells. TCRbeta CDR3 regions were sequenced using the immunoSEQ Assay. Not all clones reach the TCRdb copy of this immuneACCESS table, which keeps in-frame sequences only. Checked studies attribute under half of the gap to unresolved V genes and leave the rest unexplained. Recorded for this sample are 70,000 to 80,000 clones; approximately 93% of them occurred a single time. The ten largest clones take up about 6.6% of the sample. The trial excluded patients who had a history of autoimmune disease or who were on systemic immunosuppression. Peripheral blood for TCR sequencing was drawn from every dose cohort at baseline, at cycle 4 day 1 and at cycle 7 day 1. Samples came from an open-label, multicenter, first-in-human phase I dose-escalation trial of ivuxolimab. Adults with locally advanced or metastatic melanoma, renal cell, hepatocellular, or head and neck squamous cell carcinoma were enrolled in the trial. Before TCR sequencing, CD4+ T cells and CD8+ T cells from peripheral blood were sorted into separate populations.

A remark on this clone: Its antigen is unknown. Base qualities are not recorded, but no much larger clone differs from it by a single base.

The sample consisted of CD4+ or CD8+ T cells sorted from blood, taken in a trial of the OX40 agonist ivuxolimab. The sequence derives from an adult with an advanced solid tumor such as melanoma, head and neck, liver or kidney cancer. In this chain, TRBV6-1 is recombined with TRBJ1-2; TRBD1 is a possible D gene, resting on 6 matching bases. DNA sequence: TGTGCCAGCAGTACTCTGGACAGCGGCTATGGCTACACCTTC. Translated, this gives CASSTLDSGYGYTF.